These 26 T cell receptor beta chains were sequenced from one sample in a study of T cell changes during pregnancy in multiple sclerosis. Sequencing used immunoSEQ multiplex PCR; TCRdb keeps in-frame clones, though not all of them. The table lists more than 15,000 clones, 85% to 90% of them singletons. The sample in question was CD4+ T cells from peripheral blood mononuclear cells, obtained in the first trimester of pregnancy. These receptors all stem from a female donor in good health, enrolled as a control in a pregnancy study.

The rearrangement joins TRBV4-2 to TRBJ2-7; D perhaps matches TRBD2 (5 bases). The CDR3 has 15 amino acids. Germline CDR1 and CDR2: LGHNA and YNFKEQ. Trimming took off 1 base at V and 2 bases at J, with 12 bases between the two ends. Here the CDR3 reads CASSQAGKDAYEQYF. The DNA for the CDR3 is TGTGCCAGCAGCCAAGCGGGGAAAGATGCCTACGAGCAGTACTTC.

The rearrangement joins TRBV27 to TRBJ1-1, with no clear D. The V end was cut by 8 bases, the J end by 5 bases, with 12 bases between. Germline CDR1 and CDR2: MNHEY and SMNVEV (reference sequence). The CDR3 has 12 amino acids. The chain's CDR3 is CASGNIRTEAFF. The CDR3 DNA reads as TGTGCCAGCGGTAACATCAGAACTGAAGCTTTCTTT.

In this sample, this clone turned up once. The chain uses TRBV7-2 and TRBJ1-1, with 7 positions matching TRBD1. The CDR3 spans 15 residues. Germline V lookup: CDR1 SGHTA, CDR2 FQGNSA. The V and J ends lost 5 bases and 9 bases, in that order; junction bases with no gene match: 15. CDR3 sequence reads: CASSLGVGGSDKAFF. For the CDR3, the DNA is TGTGCCAGCAGCCTAGGTGTAGGGGGCTCTGACAAAGCTTTCTTT.

The chain combines TRBV7-2 with TRBJ1-2, with D maybe TRBD1 (6 bases). Germline V CDR1 and CDR2: SGHTA, FQGNSA. The CDR3 runs to 17 residues. V lost 1 base, J lost 6 bases, and 21 bases lay in between. DNA of the CDR3: TGTGCCAGCAGCTTAGTAGGGCAGTCGGGGGGCGGGGATGGCTACACCTTC. The encoded protein is CASSLVGQSGGGDGYTF.

This clone was detected only a few times. The chain is built from TRBV30 and TRBJ1-1, with D perhaps matching TRBD1 (6 bases). This CDR3 contains 13 residues. Germline V gene data show CDR1 as GTSNPN and CDR2 as SVGIG (reference sequence). With 4 bases removed from V and 1 base from J, the gap between germline ends came to 10 bases. CDR3 bases: TGTGCCTGGATGAGGGACAAGAACACTGAAGCTTTCTTT. Translated, it gives CAWMRDKNTEAFF.

V and J are TRBV7-2 and TRBJ2-3; the D gene is possibly TRBD2 (5 bases). This CDR3 region has 15 residues. Germline-derived CDR1 and CDR2 are SGHTA and FQGNSA. Trimming cost V 2 bases and J 3 bases, with 12 bases left between them. The CDR3 sequence is CASSLSGGRTDTQYF. In DNA, the CDR3 is TGTGCCAGCAGCTTAAGCGGTGGTCGAACAGATACGCAGTATTTT.

The genes are TRBV7-2 and TRBJ2-3; 7 bases agree with TRBD2. Germline-derived CDR1 and CDR2 are SGHTA and FQGNSA. V lost 4 bases, J lost 0 bases, and 13 bases stayed unmatched. This CDR3 has 18 residues. CDR3 bases: TGTGCCAGCAGCTCACCTTATGGAGGCGGGGGTAGCACAGATACGCAGTATTTT. Translating it yields CASSSPYGGGGSTDTQYF.

The chain combines TRBV30 with TRBJ2-7, with D unclear. CDR3 length equals 11 residues. V dropped 2 bases and J dropped 3 bases, with 5 bases sitting between them. Germline V gene data show CDR1 as GTSNPN and CDR2 as SVGIG (reference sequence). The CDR3 DNA reads TGTGCCTGGAGTAGTAGCTACGAGCAGTACTTC. Its translation is CAWSSSYEQYF.

To note about this clone: The junction does not match germline at one end; this may be a read error. The chain links TRBV28 to TRBJ2-1, with D perhaps matching TRBD2 (6 bases). Germline V CDR1 and CDR2: MDHEN, SYDVKM. The CDR3 consists of 15 residues. The CDR3 DNA reads TGTGCCAGCAGTCTATGGGACTCAAAGTACAATGAGCAGTTCTTC. Its translation: CASSLWDSKYNEQFF.

The genes are TRBV14 and TRBJ2-1; possible D gene TRBD1, 5 bases. The CDR3 covers 16 residues. V lost 4 bases to trimming and J lost 1 base, with 14 bases between them. Per the germline V gene, CDR1 is SGHDN and CDR2 is FVKESK. CDR3 bases: TGTGCCAGCAGCCGGCAGGGCGAGACTTCCTACAATGAGCAGTTCTTC. As protein: CASSRQGETSYNEQFF.

V usage is TRBV5-1 and J usage is TRBJ1-5; no clear D. Germline V gene sequence: CDR1 SGHRS, CDR2 YFSETQ. The germline V and J ends were trimmed by 0 bases and 4 bases, with 5 bases remaining between them. The CDR3 is 13 residues long. The CDR3 region is CASSLGQNQPQHF. CDR3 in DNA: TGCGCCAGCAGCTTGGGGCAGAATCAGCCCCAGCATTTT.

The gene calls are TRBV5-1 and TRBJ1-1, with TRBD1 matching over 7 bases. The CDR3 length is 17 residues. Germline CDR1 reads SGHRS; CDR2 reads YFSETQ. V was pared by 0 bases and J by 6 bases, with 14 bases of the junction left unmatched. The CDR3 loop is CASSLVPGGQSQSEAFF. CDR3 in DNA: TGCGCCAGCAGCTTGGTCCCTGGGGGACAGTCCCAATCTGAAGCTTTCTTT. The whole variable domain, filled in from reference TRBV5-1 and TRBJ1-1, reads KAGVTQTPRYLIKTRGQQVTLSCSPISGHRSVSWYQQTPGQGLQFLFEYFSETQRNKGNFPGRFSGRQFSNSRSEMNVSTLELGDSALYLCASSLVPGGQSQSEAFFGQGTRLTVV.

The V gene is TRBV18, the J gene TRBJ1-1; D not resolved. This CDR3 region has 11 residues. V lost 10 bases and J 3 bases, leaving 9 bases between the germline ends. Per germline, CDR1 KGHSH and CDR2 LQKENI. CDR3 in DNA: TGTGCCACCATCCAGGACACTGAAGCTTTCTTT. Protein: CATIQDTEAFF.

The chain uses TRBV2 and TRBJ2-7; 8 positions agree with TRBD2. There are 17 residues in the CDR3. V was clipped by 3 bases and J by 5 bases; unmatched bases: 15. The germline V gene has CDR1 SNHLY and CDR2 FYNNEI. This chain's CDR3 is CASSDWLAGKVVHEQYF. For the CDR3, the DNA is TGTGCCAGCAGTGATTGGCTAGCGGGTAAGGTTGTCCACGAGCAGTACTTC. Based on the CDR3 plus reference TRBV2 and TRBJ2-7, the full variable domain is EPEVTQTPSHQVTQMGQEVILRCVPISNHLYFYWYRQILGQKVEFLVSFYNNEISEKSEIFDDQFSVERPDGSNFTLKIRSTKLEDSAMYFCASSDWLAGKVVHEQYFGPGTRLTVT.

The chain has TRBV7-8 and TRBJ2-3, with 10 bases matching TRBD2. The junction had 8 bases not matched to a gene; V was cut back by 5 bases and J by 0 bases. This CDR3 spans 17 amino acids. Germline assignment: CDR1 SGHVS and CDR2 FQNEAQ. The CDR3 bases are TGTGCCAGCAGCCCCCGGGGTAGCGGGAGGAGCACAGATACGCAGTATTTT. Residues: CASSPRGSGRSTDTQYF.

The chain combines TRBV27 with TRBJ1-5, with TRBD1 identical over 10 bases. The CDR3 loop spans 16 amino acids. J gave up 5 bases and V 3 bases, and 7 bases lay outside the gene matches. Per germline, CDR1 MNHEY and CDR2 SMNVEV (reference sequence). CDR3 sequence: CASSFLDRGPHQPQHF. The CDR3 bases are TGTGCCAGCAGTTTTCTCGACAGGGGGCCTCATCAGCCCCAGCATTTT.

The chain uses TRBV27 and TRBJ1-2; 8 nucleotides match TRBD1. The V and J ends lost 6 bases and 5 bases, in that order; junction bases with no gene match: 8. The CDR3 totals 14 residues. Germline values: CDR1 MNHEY, CDR2 SMNVEV (reference sequence). The CDR3 sequence is CASSQTGVGYGYTF. For the CDR3, the DNA is TGTGCCAGCAGCCAGACAGGGGTGGGATATGGCTACACCTTC.

The chain joins TRBV9 to TRBJ2-1; D perhaps matches TRBD2 (5 bases). The V and J ends lost 0 bases and 5 bases respectively, with 9 bases between them. Germline V CDR1 and CDR2: SGDLS, YYNGEE. This CDR3 has 14 residues. Here the CDR3 reads CASSVVPRDNEQFF. In DNA, the CDR3 is TGTGCCAGCAGCGTAGTTCCGCGGGACAATGAGCAGTTCTTC.

The chain employs TRBV7-9 and TRBJ1-6, with D unresolved. CDR3 length: 12 amino acids. Trimming removed 5 bases from V and 9 bases from J, with 8 bases in between. Germline V lookup: CDR1 SEHNR, CDR2 FQNEAQ (reference sequence). The CDR3, as DNA: TGTGCCAGCAGCGGAGTGGGTTCACCCCTCCACTTT. Translating it yields CASSGVGSPLHF.

V usage is TRBV5-6 and J usage is TRBJ2-4; D is perhaps TRBD1 (6 bases). This CDR3 region has 14 residues. Germline V gene sequence: CDR1 SGHDT, CDR2 YYEEEE. Trimming stripped 5 bases from V and 1 base from J, with 10 bases between. CDR3 protein: CASSPDRAKNIQYF. The CDR3 DNA reads TGTGCCAGCAGTCCAGACAGGGCCAAAAACATTCAGTACTTC.

The V gene is TRBV7-2, the J gene TRBJ1-5, with D perhaps TRBD1 (5 bases). There are 16 residues in the CDR3. V was clipped by 1 base and J by 0 bases, with 10 bases between them. Germline V lookup: CDR1 SGHTA, CDR2 FQGNSA. CDR3 sequence: CASSLVGASSNQPQHF. In DNA, the CDR3 is TGTGCCAGCAGCTTAGTTGGGGCTTCTAGCAATCAGCCCCAGCATTTT.

This rearrangement joins TRBV7-9 to TRBJ1-1; D is possibly TRBD1 (5 bases). Trimming left V 5 bases short and J 1 base short, with 11 bases between. Germline loops: CDR1 SEHNR, CDR2 FQNEAQ (reference sequence). The CDR3 is 14 residues long. This CDR3 is CASSPVGENTEAFF. In nucleotides, the CDR3 is TGTGCCAGCAGCCCCGTAGGGGAGAACACTGAAGCTTTCTTT.

This rearrangement joins TRBV19 to TRBJ1-5; D may be TRBD1 (5 bases). The V end lost 2 bases, the J end lost 7 bases, and 12 bases lay between the germline ends. This CDR3 contains 14 residues. Germline lookup yields CDR1 LNHDA and CDR2 SQIVND (reference sequence). The DNA of the CDR3 is TGTGCCAGTAGTATAAAGGGGTTAGGGCAGCCCCAGCATTTT. Translated: CASSIKGLGQPQHF.

This chain connects TRBV7-2 to TRBJ2-7, with TRBD2 matching over 12 bases. The V gene end was trimmed by 3 bases and the J gene end by 0 bases; junction bases not matched to a gene: 3. This CDR3 comprises 16 residues. Germline CDR1 and CDR2: SGHTA and FQGNSA. CDR3 protein: CASSFRLAGDSYEQYF. CDR3 sequence (DNA): TGTGCCAGCAGCTTTCGACTAGCGGGGGACTCCTACGAGCAGTACTTC.

The chain uses TRBV5-1 and TRBJ1-1; no clear D gene. The CDR3 has 13 amino acids. V lost 3 bases and J 5 bases, leaving 11 bases between the germline ends. Germline loops: CDR1 SGHRS, CDR2 YFSETQ. The CDR3 loop reads CASSWAGGTEAFF. The DNA of the CDR3 is TGCGCCAGCAGCTGGGCGGGAGGGACTGAAGCTTTCTTT.

The CDR3 region is CASSSPQGKTEAFF. The DNA for the CDR3 is TGTGCCAGTAGTTCGCCACAGGGAAAGACTGAAGCTTTCTTT. The V call is TRBV19, the J call TRBJ1-1; perhaps TRBD1 as D (6 bases). The CDR3 consists of 14 residues. Germline-derived CDR1 and CDR2 are LNHDA and SQIVND (reference sequence). The V and J ends lost 5 bases and 5 bases respectively, with 15 bases between them.